The 15 T cell receptor beta chains presented below share a single source sample, sequenced in a study of low-dose radiotherapy and immunotherapy resistance in tumors. The sample's time point: after trial treatment. Documented treatment: LDRT plus nivolumab, ipilimumab, low-dose cyclophosphamide and aspirin (RACIN trial). Covering alpha and beta chains, TRAV- and TRBV-specific primers were used for the first-strand cDNA. Using a constant-region primer together with a V-primer adapter, TCRs were subjected to around 20 PCR cycles of amplification. TCRdb itself ran the reads through MiXCR, one entry per CDR3 protein. The repertoire has 75,000 to 95,000 distinct CDR3 sequences, 20% to 25% of them found once; the top ten carry over 10%. Sample: PBMCs, taken after low-dose radiotherapy plus immunotherapy. The receptors were sampled from a female donor with ovarian cancer.

In regard to this clonotype: A much larger clone lies a single base off, so this may be a read error. V usage is TRBV20-1 and J usage is TRBJ1-4; D remains unclear. Germline V gene data show CDR1 as DFQATT and CDR2 as SNEGSKA (reference sequence). The CDR3 contains 12 residues. V was trimmed by 6 bases and J by 5 bases, leaving 10 bases between them. The CDR3 DNA is TGCAGTGCCGGAGTTTTCAATGAAAAACTGTTTTTT. It translates to CSAGVFNEKLFF.

Ten or more counts support this clonotype. The rearrangement uses TRBV21-1 and TRBJ2-5. TRBV21-1 is annotated as a pseudogene. This CDR3 has 11 residues. The CDR3 DNA reads as TGTGCCAGCAGCAAATGGCCGACCCAGTACTTC. Translation gives CASSKWPTQYF.

Concerning this clonotype: A far larger clone lies a single base away; this is likely a read error. This sequence joins TRBV2 and TRBJ1-4, with 8 bases that match TRBD1. The CDR3 sequence is 14 residues long. Germline V gene lookup returns CDR1 SNHLY and CDR2 FYNNEI. CDR3 in DNA: TGTGCCAGCAGCACCCAGGGGGCTGGGGAAATACTGTTTTTT. Translating it yields CASSTQGAGEILFF.

At least ten counts were recorded for this clonotype. J is TRBJ2-1 and V is TRBV5-1; D possibly uses TRBD1 or TRBD2 (5 bases each). Trimming took 8 bases from V and 7 from J, leaving 19 bases between them. The CDR3 loop spans 14 amino acids. From germline, CDR1 is SGHRS and CDR2 YFSETQ. CDR3 DNA: TGCGCCAGTGGGACCGGGTCCCCAAAGAATGAGCAGTTCTTC. Protein product: CASGTGSPKNEQFF.

This clonotype has at least ten counts. This sequence joins TRBV29-1 and TRBJ2-1, with 9 positions matching TRBD1. The CDR3 extends over 14 amino acids. V shed 6 bases, J shed 5 bases, and the junction held 8 bases outside the gene matches. Germline values: CDR1 SQVTM, CDR2 ANQGSEA. The CDR3 DNA follows: TGCAGCGTGGAAACAGGGGGCGCGAACAATGAGCAGTTCTTC. Translated: CSVETGGANNEQFF.

This clonotype was detected only a few times. The V gene is TRBV4-2, the J gene TRBJ2-1; 9 bases map to TRBD1. The CDR3 sequence is 18 residues long. The V segment lost 5 bases and the J segment 8 bases; nucleotides outside the gene matches: 19. CDR1 LGHNA and CDR2 YNFKEQ come from the germline V gene. Here the CDR3 reads CASSFGGEGQGIPHEQFF. CDR3 DNA: TGTGCCAGCAGCTTTGGAGGGGAGGGACAGGGTATTCCCCATGAGCAGTTCTTC.

This clonotype was seen at least ten times. DNA for the CDR3: TGTGCCAGCAGCTTAGATAGAAACAATGAGCAGTTCTTC. Its translation is CASSLDRNNEQFF. The J gene is TRBJ2-1, the V gene TRBV7-2; D ambiguous. This CDR3 region has 13 residues. CDR1 SGHTA and CDR2 FQGNSA come from the germline V gene. The ends were cut back, 1 base at V and 5 bases at J, with 6 bases in the middle.

The table lists this clonotype with many counts. The DNA for the CDR3 is TGTGCCAGCAGCTCCCTGGGGGTGGATGAGCAGTTCTTC. It encodes CASSSLGVDEQFF. This chain joins TRBV5-4 and TRBJ2-1; either TRBD1 or TRBD2 may fit D (5 bases each). CDR3 size: 13 residues. Germline V gene lookup returns CDR1 SGHNT and CDR2 YYREEE (reference sequence). V lost 3 bases and J lost 8, with 12 bases in between.

The CDR3 DNA sequence: TGTGCCAGCAGCCGCAGTCGGGGACAGCCCCAGCATTTT. It translates to CASSRSRGQPQHF. The genes are TRBV6-2 or TRBV6-3 and TRBJ1-5; no clear D. V was clipped by 6 bases and J by 7 bases, with 13 bases between them. This CDR3 is built from 13 residues. CDR1 is MNHEY and CDR2 is SVGEGT in the germline V gene.

This clonotype occurred many times. This chain uses TRBV6-6 with TRBJ1-5, with 10 positions matching TRBD1. From germline, CDR1 is MNHNY and CDR2 SVGAGI (reference sequence). This CDR3 has 17 amino acids. J lost 5 bases, V lost 1 base, and 8 bases had no gene match. CDR3 bases: TGTGCCAGCAGTTACTACCTTCGACAGGGGGCTGATCAGCCCCAGCATTTT. Translation: CASSYYLRQGADQPQHF.

The rearrangement joins TRBV28 to TRBJ2-1; possibly TRBD2 for D (6 bases). V lost 8 bases and J 6 bases, leaving 20 bases between the germline ends. This CDR3 is 15 amino acids long. Germline V gene data show CDR1 as MDHEN and CDR2 as SYDVKM. The CDR3 region has the DNA TGTGCCAGCTCCCGGAGCGGGCTCACTTTCAATGAGCAGTTCTTC. Translated, it gives CASSRSGLTFNEQFF.

This clonotype was recorded only once. A read error is the likely source, as a far larger clone sits one nucleotide away. The CDR3 here is CAISDTTGGPPLHF. The CDR3 DNA reads TGTGCCATCAGTGACACCACCGGGGGACCACCCCTCCACTTT. The rearrangement joins TRBV6-5 to TRBJ1-6, with D tentatively TRBD1 (5 bases). Germline values: CDR1 MNHEY, CDR2 SVGAGI. The CDR3 extends over 14 amino acids.

This clonotype was counted many times. J is TRBJ2-3 and V is TRBV12-3 or TRBV12-4; the match to TRBD2 covers 8 bases. The CDR3 is 15 amino acids. Unmatched junction bases numbered 7, after V lost 6 bases and J lost 2 bases. The CDR3 here is CASSPTSGYTDTQYF. The CDR3 coding sequence is TGTGCCAGCAGCCCCACTAGCGGCTACACAGATACGCAGTATTTT.

This clonotype was observed at least ten times. The rearrangement links TRBV19 to TRBJ2-3, with D maybe TRBD2 (6 bases). The CDR3 sequence is 16 residues long. V was pared by 5 bases and J by 1 base, with 16 bases between. The germline gives CDR1 LNHDA, CDR2 SQIVND (reference sequence). The CDR3: CASSSEGNKGTDTQYF. The CDR3 nucleotides are TGTGCCAGTAGTTCGGAGGGCAATAAAGGCACAGATACGCAGTATTTT.

V and J are TRBV20-1 and TRBJ2-3; 9 positions match TRBD2. CDR1 and CDR2 (germline): DFQATT, SNEGSKA (reference sequence). The CDR3 consists of 15 residues. V shed 1 base, J shed 4 bases, and the junction held 6 bases outside the gene matches. Here the CDR3 DNA reads TGCAGTGCTAGAGTGATAGCGGGAGAGTCAGATACGCAGTATTTT. It codes for CSARVIAGESDTQYF.